These 20 T cell receptor beta chains share one sample of origin, sequenced in a study of cytomegalovirus exposure and HLA in healthy donors. 13 Jbeta primers and 60 Vbeta primers were used for the PCR. The repertoire was sequenced with immunoSEQ multiplex PCR; TCRdb's copy has only in-frame clones and lacks some. The profile shows tens of thousands of clones, more than 75% of them singletons. The specimen was PBMCs. The receptors stem from a woman aged 45-60 years in good health and CMV-seropositive.

This chain joins TRBV5-1 and TRBJ2-7, with D possibly being TRBD2 (7 bases). Per germline, CDR1 SGHRS and CDR2 YFSETQ. Between the trimmed V and J ends, which lost 3 bases and 4 bases, there was a span of 17 bases. This CDR3 is 15 amino acids long. The CDR3 DNA is TGCGCCAGCAGCTACGCGTGGGGGCGGGGGTACGAGCAGTACTTC. It encodes CASSYAWGRGYEQYF.

This chain connects TRBV7-2 to TRBJ1-1, with D maybe TRBD1 (6 bases). The CDR3 length is 13 residues. Germline V gene sequence: CDR1 SGHTA, CDR2 FQGNSA. Trimming pared 5 bases from V and 5 bases from J, leaving 12 bases between. Written as DNA, the CDR3 is TGTGCCAGCAGCCGAGGGGGGGGAACTGAAGCTTTCTTT. As protein: CASSRGGGTEAFF.

The CDR3 is CASGFRGETQYF. CDR3 DNA sequence: TGTGCTAGTGGTTTTCGGGGAGAGACCCAGTACTTC. The rearrangement joins TRBV12-5 to TRBJ2-5; possibly TRBD2 for D (5 bases). V lost 3 bases to trimming and J lost 4 bases, with 6 bases between them. The CDR3 spans 12 residues. CDR1 and CDR2 from the germline V gene are LGHNT and FRNRAP. The entire variable domain, with the rest obtained from reference TRBV12-5 and TRBJ2-5, is as follows: DARVTQTPRHKVTEMGQEVTMRCQPILGHNTVFWYRQTMMQGLELLAYFRNRAPLDDSGMPKDRFSAEMPDATLATLKIQPSEPRDSAVYFCASGFRGETQYFGPGTRLLVL.

CDR3 sequence: CASSPGQAPDSPLHF. The CDR3 coding sequence is TGTGCCAGCAGCCCAGGACAGGCGCCGGATTCACCCCTCCACTTT. The chain combines TRBV11-3 with TRBJ1-6; the match to TRBD1 covers 7 bases. The CDR3 totals 15 residues. Per the germline V gene, CDR1 is SGHNT and CDR2 is YENEEA. Trimming cost V 5 bases and J 8 bases; bases outside gene matches: 9.

This clone turned up a few times. The J gene is TRBJ2-1, the V gene TRBV5-1, with D possibly matching TRBD1 (5 bases). V was cut by 2 bases and J by 8 bases, with 17 bases left in between. The CDR3 spans 15 residues. The germline V gene has CDR1 SGHRS and CDR2 YFSETQ. The CDR3 DNA reads as TGCGCCAGCAGCTTTGGCTCCTCTTCCAGGGATGAGCAGTTCTTC. Translated, it gives CASSFGSSSRDEQFF.

This clone showed up just once. This chain uses TRBV6-1 with TRBJ2-3; perhaps TRBD2 as D (5 bases). Per the germline V gene, CDR1 is MNHNS and CDR2 is SASEGT. The CDR3 contains 15 residues. The V end lost 2 bases, the J end lost 2 bases, and 11 bases lay between the germline ends. The CDR3 nucleotides are TGTGCCAGCAGTGAAATCGACGGGGACACAGATACGCAGTATTTT. Residues: CASSEIDGDTDTQYF.

The gene calls are TRBV10-3 and TRBJ1-2; D is ambiguous. Germline CDR1 reads ENHRY; CDR2 reads SYGVKD. This CDR3 has 14 amino acids. The V and J ends lost 6 bases and 2 bases respectively, with 13 bases between them. The CDR3 loop reads CAISPISENYGYTF. For the CDR3, the DNA is TGTGCCATCAGCCCCATCTCGGAGAACTATGGCTACACCTTC.

Here the CDR3 DNA reads TGTGCCAGCAGTTACTCGAAGGGAGGGCAGCCCCAGCATTTT. Translation gives CASSYSKGGQPQHF. This rearrangement joins TRBV6-5 to TRBJ1-5; the D is unclear. CDR1 MNHEY and CDR2 SVGAGI come from the germline V gene. The V gene lost 0 bases and the J gene lost 7 bases, with 10 bases spanning the gap. The CDR3 covers 14 residues.

This clone came up a few times. V and J are TRBV19 and TRBJ2-4; 8 bases line up with TRBD1. The CDR3 spans 14 residues. CDR1 and CDR2 from the germline V gene are LNHDA and SQIVND (reference sequence). Losses at the gene ends were 6 bases for V and 3 bases for J; bases not matched to a gene: 4. Here the CDR3 DNA reads TGTGCCAGTAGCCTTACAGGGGGCAAAAACATTCAGTACTTC. This gives the protein CASSLTGGKNIQYF.

This sequence joins TRBV7-8 and TRBJ2-7; TRBD2 agrees at 10 bases. The germline V gene encodes CDR1 SGHVS and CDR2 FQNEAQ. The ends lost 2 bases at V and 3 bases at J; junction bases unmatched: 4. This CDR3 comprises 15 residues. The CDR3 reads CASSLRTSGLYEQYV. CDR3 bases: TGTGCCAGCAGCTTAAGGACTAGCGGCCTCTACGAGCAGTACGTC.

The rearrangement uses TRBV6-4 and TRBJ1-1; TRBD1 is a possible D gene (5 bases). Trimming shortened V by 2 bases and J by 8 bases, and 12 bases separated the two germline ends. Germline V gene data show CDR1 as MRHNA and CDR2 as SNTAGT. The CDR3 spans 13 residues. Written as DNA, the CDR3 is TGTGCCAGCAGTGACGGTTTTCCAGGGGAAGCTTTCTTT. Protein: CASSDGFPGEAFF.

V and J are TRBV19 and TRBJ2-7, with TRBD1 matching over 7 bases. The ends lost 4 bases at V and 2 bases at J; junction bases unmatched: 5. Germline V gene lookup returns CDR1 LNHDA and CDR2 SQIVND (reference sequence). The CDR3 consists of 14 residues. The DNA of the CDR3 is TGTGCCAGTAGTACCCGGGACAGACCCTACGAGCAGTACGTC. The encoded protein is CASSTRDRPYEQYV.

This chain links TRBV2 with TRBJ2-6; 9 nucleotides line up with TRBD1. V trimming: 5 bases; J trimming: 2 bases; junction bases outside the gene matches: 7. Germline CDR1 reads SNHLY; CDR2 reads FYNNEI. CDR3 length: 17 residues. CDR3 loop: CASSLPTGGPGANVLTF. The DNA for the CDR3 is TGTGCCAGCAGTCTCCCGACAGGGGGACCTGGGGCCAACGTCCTGACTTTC.

This clone was detected once. This chain links TRBV11-2 with TRBJ2-7; a possible D gene is TRBD1 (6 bases). Germline V gives CDR1 SGHAT, CDR2 FQNNGV. The V end lost 4 bases, the J end lost 2 bases, and 18 bases lay between the germline ends. The CDR3 covers 16 residues. CDR3 DNA sequence: TGTGCCAGCAGCTCGATAAACAGGGTTGGGACCTACGAGCAGTACTTC. The encoded protein is CASSSINRVGTYEQYF.

This chain joins TRBV6-1 and TRBJ1-6; 7 bases are shared with TRBD1. The CDR3 has 16 residues. Germline V CDR1 and CDR2: MNHNS, SASEGT. V dropped 3 bases and J dropped 3; count of bases not matched to a gene: 5. The CDR3 coding sequence is TGTGCCAGCAGTGACCGACAGGGCCGCTATAATTCACCCCTCCACTTT. Translating gives CASSDRQGRYNSPLHF.

This rearrangement joins TRBV6-1 to TRBJ2-2, with D uncertain. The CDR3 loop spans 12 amino acids. CDR1 is MNHNS, CDR2 SASEGT, per germline. V was clipped by 9 bases and J by 4 bases, with 9 bases between them. For the CDR3, the DNA is TGTGCCAGAGACACAGCCACCGGGGAGCTGTTTTTT. Protein product: CARDTATGELFF.

J is TRBJ1-6 and V is TRBV6-5; D is ambiguous. Germline V CDR1 and CDR2: MNHEY, SVGAGI. Trimming cost V 3 bases and J 10 bases, with 16 bases left between them. The CDR3 loop spans 15 amino acids. The CDR3 DNA follows: TGTGCCAGCAGTTATGAAAGAAGAGGCCGGTCACCCCTCCACTTT. Its translation is CASSYERRGRSPLHF.

The CDR3: CAVTGQPSTEAFF. CDR3 DNA: TGTGCCGTCACCGGACAGCCGAGCACTGAAGCTTTCTTT. This rearrangement joins TRBV6-5 to TRBJ1-1; a weak D match, TRBD1 (6 bases). Germline-derived CDR1 and CDR2 are MNHEY and SVGAGI. CDR3 length: 13 amino acids. V was pared by 11 bases and J by 4 bases, with 17 bases between.

This clone showed up just a few times. The chain recombines TRBV5-1 with TRBJ2-5, with D possibly TRBD2 on 6 matching bases. Germline V gives CDR1 SGHRS, CDR2 YFSETQ. Trimming left V 4 bases short and J 1 base short, with 11 bases between. This CDR3 comprises 14 residues. The CDR3 DNA reads as TGCGCCAGCAGCGAGGGGACTGGCCAAGAGACCCAGTACTTC. Its translation: CASSEGTGQETQYF.

The V and J genes are TRBV27 and TRBJ2-2, with D unclear. Trimming took off 2 bases at V and 1 base at J, with 11 bases between the two ends. The CDR3 is 16 amino acids. The germline gives CDR1 MNHEY, CDR2 SMNVEV (reference sequence). This CDR3 reads CASSLSVHLNTGELFF. The DNA of the CDR3 is TGTGCCAGCAGTTTAAGCGTACATTTGAACACCGGGGAGCTGTTTTTT.